Below are 10 T cell receptor beta chains sequenced from a single sample in a study of blood T cell repertoires in COVID-19. The protocol was immunoSEQ multiplex PCR, while the TCRdb copy is restricted to in-frame clones and leaves out a portion. The table records 150,000 or so clones, 85% to 90% of them present only once. The material sequenced was peripheral blood. The source of these receptors is a man aged 18 to 30 with COVID-19, enrolled during active disease.

The genes are TRBV27 and TRBJ2-3; weak D call: TRBD1 (5 bases). Germline CDR1 MNHEY, CDR2 SMNVEV (reference sequence). This CDR3 comprises 14 residues. V lost 2 bases and J 3 bases, leaving 9 bases between the germline ends. This CDR3 reads CASSLGGATDTQYF. CDR3 nucleotide sequence: TGTGCCAGCAGTTTAGGTGGGGCTACAGATACGCAGTATTTT.

V usage is TRBV11-2 and J usage is TRBJ1-1; no clear D. Germline-derived CDR1 and CDR2 are SGHAT and FQNNGV. The V end lost 4 bases, the J end lost 0 bases, and 12 bases lay between the germline ends. The CDR3 has 15 residues. The CDR3 region is CASSWVRPMNTEAFF. The CDR3 coding sequence is TGTGCCAGCAGCTGGGTGCGGCCCATGAACACTGAAGCTTTCTTT.

The J gene is TRBJ1-2, the V gene TRBV5-1, with D uncertain. CDR1 is SGHRS, CDR2 YFSETQ, per germline. The V end was cut by 0 bases, the J end by 2 bases, with 5 bases between. The CDR3 loop spans 13 amino acids. The CDR3 region has the DNA TGCGCCAGCAGCTTGGTACAGAACTATGGCTACACCTTC. Translation gives CASSLVQNYGYTF. Combining the CDR3 with reference TRBV5-1 and TRBJ1-2 gives the whole variable domain KAGVTQTPRYLIKTRGQQVTLSCSPISGHRSVSWYQQTPGQGLQFLFEYFSETQRNKGNFPGRFSGRQFSNSRSEMNVSTLELGDSALYLCASSLVQNYGYTFGSGTRLTVV.

The chain links TRBV9 to TRBJ2-1; tentatively, D is TRBD2 (6 bases). V was clipped by 0 bases and J by 10 bases, with 11 bases between them. Germline V gene lookup returns CDR1 SGDLS and CDR2 YYNGEE. This CDR3 is 13 amino acids long. The CDR3 DNA follows: TGTGCCAGCAGCGTAGTGGGGGGAGGCGAGCAGTTCTTC. Translated, it gives CASSVVGGGEQFF.

CDR3 in amino acids: CASSLGQDIYEQYF. CDR3 in DNA: TGTGCCAGCAGCCTGGGACAGGATATCTACGAGCAGTACTTC. The rearrangement links TRBV14 to TRBJ2-7, with 8 positions matching TRBD1. Per the germline V gene, CDR1 is SGHDN and CDR2 is FVKESK. V lost 4 bases to trimming and J lost 3 bases; unmatched junction nucleotides: 5. CDR3 length: 14 amino acids.

This clone was counted a single time. The V and J genes are TRBV7-3 and TRBJ1-1, with D possibly being TRBD1 (5 bases). Between the trimmed V and J ends, which lost 0 bases and 1 base, there was a span of 9 bases. CDR1 is SGHTA, CDR2 FQGTGA, per germline. The CDR3 contains 15 residues. In nucleotides, the CDR3 is TGTGCCAGCAGCTTAACTGGGGGGACGAACACTGAAGCTTTCTTT. Translation gives CASSLTGGTNTEAFF.

V gene TRBV5-1 combines with J gene TRBJ2-2; TRBD2 might be the D (8 bases). Trimming cost V 4 bases and J 8 bases, with 24 bases left between them. The CDR3 contains 17 residues. The germline gives CDR1 SGHRS, CDR2 YFSETQ. CDR3 protein: CASSPTGTRGLIGELFF. The CDR3 coding sequence is TGCGCCAGCAGCCCCACCGGGACTAGGGGGCTCATTGGGGAGCTGTTTTTT.

The rearrangement joins TRBV7-9 to TRBJ1-3, with 7 bases identical to TRBD1. V lost 1 base and J lost 0; bases outside the gene matches: 6. The CDR3 has 17 amino acids. Germline values: CDR1 SEHNR, CDR2 FQNEAQ (reference sequence). The CDR3 is CASSLGTGDPSGNTIYF. The CDR3 nucleotides are TGTGCCAGCAGCTTAGGTACAGGGGACCCCTCTGGAAACACCATATATTTT. Variable domain in full (rest from reference TRBV7-9 and TRBJ1-3): DTGVSQNPRHKITKRGQNVTFRCDPISEHNRLYWYRQTLGQGPEFLTYFQNEAQLEKSRLLSDRFSAERPKGSFSTLEIQRTEQGDSAMYLCASSLGTGDPSGNTIYFGEGSWLTVV.

The chain employs TRBV29-1 and TRBJ2-4; possible D gene TRBD1, 6 bases. With 8 bases removed from V and 0 bases from J, the gap between germline ends came to 20 bases. Per germline, CDR1 SQVTM and CDR2 ANQGSEA. This CDR3 has 16 amino acids. The CDR3 sequence is CSSLTETGIAKNIQYF. The CDR3, as DNA: TGCAGCTCCTTGACCGAGACAGGAATAGCCAAAAACATTCAGTACTTC. Using reference TRBV29-1 and TRBJ2-4 for the parts outside the CDR3, the full variable domain is SAVISQKPSRDICQRGTSLTIQCQVDSQVTMMFWYRQQPGQSLTLIATANQGSEATYESGFVIDKFPISRPNLTFSTLTVSNMSPEDSSIYLCSSLTETGIAKNIQYFGAGTRLSVL.

The J gene is TRBJ2-5, the V gene TRBV6-5; TRBD1 is a possible D gene (6 bases). This CDR3 is 11 amino acids long. The V gene's germline CDR1 is MNHEY and CDR2 SVGAGI. Trimming removed 8 bases at V and 2 bases at J, with 6 bases between. CDR3 coding DNA: TGTGCCAGCGGACAGCAAGAGACCCAGTACTTC. Translation: CASGQQETQYF.